The 18 T cell receptor beta chains in this list originate from one sample, sequenced in a study of shared clonotypes between healthy human individuals (TCRdb year 2020). The library came from the immunoSEQ multiplex PCR assay. TCRdb took this table from immuneACCESS and kept in-frame rearrangements with V and J called. Such tables lack part of the clones; where checked against another copy, unresolved V genes explain under half of the gap, and the rest is unexplained. The sample contains hundreds of thousands of clones, 79% of them found a single time. Around 13% of the sample rests with the top ten. Material: PBMCs. Receptor source: a woman in her forties in good health. Some clones in this sample may be carry-over from other donors' samples.

This clone has only a few counts. V and J are TRBV30 and TRBJ1-1, with a possible D match to TRBD1 (5 bases). The germline V and J ends were trimmed by 7 bases and 3 bases, with 15 bases remaining between them. CDR1 is GTSNPN, CDR2 SVGIG, per germline (reference sequence). This CDR3 has 13 residues. CDR3 sequence (DNA): TGTGCCTCGTCTCGCCTGGGGGACACTGAAGCTTTCTTT. Translation gives CASSRLGDTEAFF.

The chain combines TRBV4-3 with TRBJ2-6, with TRBD2 identical over 8 bases. The CDR3 consists of 18 residues. Germline CDR1 and CDR2: LGHNA and YSLEER. V shed 4 bases and J 1 base; nucleotides not matched to a gene: 9. The CDR3 spells CASSPDARGGSGANVLTF. CDR3 bases: TGCGCCAGCAGCCCCGACGCCCGGGGGGGGTCTGGGGCCAACGTCCTGACTTTC.

This chain's CDR3 is CASSPQISSYEQYF. CDR3 sequence (DNA): TGTGCCAGTAGTCCACAGATTAGCTCCTACGAGCAGTACTTC. This sequence joins TRBV19 and TRBJ2-7, with D unresolved. The CDR3 covers 14 residues. Trimming removed 5 bases at V and 0 bases at J, with 11 bases between. The V gene's germline CDR1 is LNHDA and CDR2 SQIVND (reference sequence). Using reference TRBV19 and TRBJ2-7 for the parts outside the CDR3, the full variable domain is DGGITQSPKYLFRKEGQNVTLSCEQNLNHDAMYWYRQDPGQGLRLIYYSQIVNDFQKGDIAEGYSVSREKKESFPLTVTSAQKNPTAFYLCASSPQISSYEQYFGPGTRLTVT.

The CDR3 loop reads CASSETREGTQYF. CDR3 coding DNA: TGTGCCAGCAGTGAAACGCGGGAGGGGACCCAGTACTTC. The V gene is TRBV6-1, the J gene TRBJ2-5; 9 bases fit TRBD2. CDR1 MNHNS and CDR2 SASEGT come from the germline V gene. J lost 7 bases, V lost 2 bases, and 2 bases had no gene match. CDR3 length equals 13 residues.

This rearrangement joins TRBV30 to TRBJ1-3; D is uncertain. This CDR3 comprises 18 residues. V lost 4 bases and J lost 2, with 24 bases in between. Germline CDR1 GTSNPN, CDR2 SVGIG (reference sequence). The CDR3 sequence: CAWTTPGRARNPGNTIYF. Here the CDR3 DNA reads TGTGCCTGGACGACCCCCGGAAGGGCACGCAACCCTGGAAACACCATATATTTT.

The J gene is TRBJ1-4, the V gene TRBV2; 10 nucleotides line up with TRBD1. The ends lost 4 bases at V and 8 bases at J; junction bases unmatched: 7. Germline assignment: CDR1 SNHLY and CDR2 FYNNEI. The CDR3 is made up of 15 amino acids. The CDR3 region has the DNA TGTGCCAGCAGTGCCCGACAGGGGGCGCGGGAAAAACTGTTTTTT. This encodes CASSARQGAREKLFF.

The V and J genes are TRBV11-1 and TRBJ2-3, with 7 nucleotides matching TRBD2. Germline values: CDR1 SGHAT, CDR2 FQDESV (reference sequence). The V and J ends lost 3 bases and 6 bases, in that order; junction bases with no gene match: 9. CDR3 length: 15 amino acids. The DNA for the CDR3 is TGTGCCAGCAGCTTGGGTGCTAGCGGTAGGGATACGCAGTATTTT. Its translation: CASSLGASGRDTQYF.

The rearrangement links TRBV29-1 to TRBJ2-1, with D maybe TRBD1 (6 bases). Germline lookup yields CDR1 SQVTM and CDR2 ANQGSEA. Trimming removed 2 bases from V and 6 bases from J, with 17 bases in between. The CDR3 runs 15 residues. CDR3 residues: CSVETVRGAINEQFF. CDR3 in DNA: TGCAGCGTTGAAACCGTCAGGGGCGCAATCAATGAGCAGTTCTTC.

The rearrangement links TRBV2 to TRBJ2-7; D not resolved. The germline V gene encodes CDR1 SNHLY and CDR2 FYNNEI. CDR3 length: 14 amino acids. V was trimmed by 7 bases and J by 0 bases, leaving 13 bases between them. CDR3 DNA: TGTGCCAGCAAGGGTACGGGCGGCTCCTACGAGCAGTACTTC. Its translation: CASKGTGGSYEQYF. The full variable domain, its missing parts supplied by reference TRBV2 and TRBJ2-7, is EPEVTQTPSHQVTQMGQEVILRCVPISNHLYFYWYRQILGQKVEFLVSFYNNEISEKSEIFDDQFSVERPDGSNFTLKIRSTKLEDSAMYFCASKGTGGSYEQYFGPGTRLTVT.

This clone showed up just a few times. This rearrangement joins TRBV6-6 to TRBJ2-7, with a possible D match to TRBD2 (5 bases). In germline, CDR1 is MNHNY, CDR2 SVGAGI (reference sequence). The V end was cut by 6 bases, the J end by 7 bases, with 19 bases between. The CDR3 length is 14 residues. The CDR3 here is CASRPGSILGEQYF. The CDR3 DNA sequence: TGTGCCAGCAGACCGGGATCCATCTTGGGGGAGCAGTACTTC.

Many counts were recorded for this clone. The chain employs TRBV29-1 and TRBJ2-1; D may be TRBD1 (6 bases). CDR1 is SQVTM and CDR2 is ANQGSEA in the germline V gene. Trimming removed 6 bases from V and 5 bases from J, with 14 bases in between. The CDR3 covers 13 residues. The CDR3 here is CSVAVTGNNEQFF. CDR3 sequence (DNA): TGCAGCGTCGCTGTTACAGGGAACAATGAGCAGTTCTTC.

The chain carries TRBV6-1 and TRBJ1-5; the match to TRBD1 covers 7 bases. Germline CDR1 reads MNHNS; CDR2 reads SASEGT. The CDR3 is made up of 13 amino acids. V dropped 3 bases and J dropped 7; count of bases not matched to a gene: 3. The CDR3 region is CASSDDRAQPQHF. The DNA of the CDR3 is TGTGCCAGCAGTGATGACAGGGCCCAGCCCCAGCATTTT.

CDR3 DNA sequence: TGTGCCTGGACGCAGGGACCCCCCAACGAGCAGTACTTC. Protein: CAWTQGPPNEQYF. The chain carries TRBV30 and TRBJ2-7; D might be TRBD1 or TRBD2, each matching 5 bases. The germline V gene has CDR1 GTSNPN and CDR2 SVGIG (reference sequence). Trimming removed 4 bases from V and 5 bases from J, with 15 bases in between. CDR3 length: 13 amino acids.

V and J are TRBV5-1 and TRBJ1-1; 8 positions agree with TRBD1. This CDR3 has 14 residues. V lost 8 bases to trimming and J lost 3 bases; unmatched junction nucleotides: 9. Looked up from germline, CDR1 is SGHRS and CDR2 is YFSETQ. The CDR3 DNA reads TGCGCCAGTCAGCAGGACAGGGCAGACACTGAAGCTTTCTTT. Amino acid sequence: CASQQDRADTEAFF.

As regards this clone: This may come from a read error, since a much larger clone is one base off. Additional DNA sequences in this sample encode the identical CDR3. This chain joins TRBV7-9 and TRBJ1-1; D might be TRBD1 (5 bases). The CDR3 spans 11 residues. The germline V gene has CDR1 SEHNR and CDR2 FQNEAQ (reference sequence). Trimming took 8 bases from V and 1 from J, leaving 5 bases between them. The CDR3 is CASQGNTEAFF. The CDR3, as DNA: TGTGCCAGCCAGGGGAACACTGAAGCTTTCTTT.

In its sample, this clone was seen once. The chain has TRBV19 and TRBJ2-1, with a weak D call TRBD1 (7 bases). V was shortened by 3 bases and J by 4 bases, with 22 bases between the two germline ends. In germline, CDR1 is LNHDA, CDR2 SQIVND (reference sequence). CDR3 length equals 18 residues. The CDR3 protein is CASSMGPSAGGKYNEQFF. The CDR3, as DNA: TGTGCCAGTAGTATGGGGCCGTCTGCAGGGGGGAAGTACAATGAGCAGTTCTTC.

This chain uses TRBV29-1 with TRBJ1-2; 8 bases match TRBD1. V lost 4 bases to trimming and J lost 7 bases; unmatched junction nucleotides: 5. This CDR3 is 12 amino acids long. Germline V CDR1 and CDR2: SQVTM, ANQGSEA. The CDR3 loop is CSVGTGSIGYTF. The CDR3 DNA is TGCAGCGTTGGGACAGGGTCAATTGGCTACACCTTC.

The J gene is TRBJ2-7, the V gene TRBV19, with 9 bases identical to TRBD2. The CDR3 totals 13 residues. Trimming took 5 bases from V and 6 from J; bases not matched to a gene: 5. Germline loops: CDR1 LNHDA, CDR2 SQIVND (reference sequence). CDR3 sequence (DNA): TGTGCCAGTAGTCCCCGGCGGGGGGGCGAGCAGTACTTC. Translated, it gives CASSPRRGGEQYF.